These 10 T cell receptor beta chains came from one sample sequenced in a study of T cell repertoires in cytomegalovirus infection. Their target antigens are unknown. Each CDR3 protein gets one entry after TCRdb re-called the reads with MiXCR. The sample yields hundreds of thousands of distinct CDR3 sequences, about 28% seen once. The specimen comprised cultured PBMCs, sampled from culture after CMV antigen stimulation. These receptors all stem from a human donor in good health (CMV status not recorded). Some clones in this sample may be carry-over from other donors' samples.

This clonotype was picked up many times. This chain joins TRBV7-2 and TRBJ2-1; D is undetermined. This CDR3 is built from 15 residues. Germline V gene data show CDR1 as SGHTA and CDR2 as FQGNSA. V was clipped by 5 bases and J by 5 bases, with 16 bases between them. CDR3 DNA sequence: TGTGCCAGCAGCCCCATTTTGGCCTCGAACAATGAGCAGTTCTTC. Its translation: CASSPILASNNEQFF.

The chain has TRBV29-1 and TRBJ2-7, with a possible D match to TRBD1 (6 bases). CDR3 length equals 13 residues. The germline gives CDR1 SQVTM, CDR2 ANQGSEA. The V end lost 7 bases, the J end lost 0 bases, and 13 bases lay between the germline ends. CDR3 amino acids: CSARTENSYEQYF. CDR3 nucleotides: TGCAGCGCTAGGACAGAGAACTCCTACGAGCAGTACTTC.

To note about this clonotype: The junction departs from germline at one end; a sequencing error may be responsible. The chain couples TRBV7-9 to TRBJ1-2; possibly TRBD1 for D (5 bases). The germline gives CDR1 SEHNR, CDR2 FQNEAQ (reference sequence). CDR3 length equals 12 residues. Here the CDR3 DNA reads TGTGCCAGCAGCGTAGAGGGGTATGTCTACACCTTC. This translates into CASSVEGYVYTF.

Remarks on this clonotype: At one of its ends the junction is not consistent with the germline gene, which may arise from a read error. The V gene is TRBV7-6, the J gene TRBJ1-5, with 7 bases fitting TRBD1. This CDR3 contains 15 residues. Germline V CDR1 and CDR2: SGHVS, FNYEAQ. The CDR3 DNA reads TGTACCAGCAGCCGAGGGACAGTTGTTGGCCAGCCCCAGCATTTT. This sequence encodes CTSSRGTVVGQPQHF.

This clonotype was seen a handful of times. CDR3 bases: TGTGCCAGCAGCTCCCTCGACAGGGCGCCTGGAAACACCATATATTTT. Its translation: CASSSLDRAPGNTIYF. The chain links TRBV7-2 to TRBJ1-3; TRBD1 matches 7 bases. The V gene end was trimmed by 4 bases and the J gene end by 2 bases; junction bases not matched to a gene: 8. The CDR3 contains 16 residues. Germline V gene sequence: CDR1 SGHTA, CDR2 FQGNSA.

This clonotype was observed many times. CDR3 nucleotide sequence: TGTGCCAGCAGCCCGTCTAGCTCTGGAAACACCATATATTTT. Translated, it gives CASSPSSSGNTIYF. The V gene is TRBV7-3, the J gene TRBJ1-3; no definite D call. The CDR3 is 14 residues long. Trimming shortened V by 5 bases and J by 0 bases, and 8 bases separated the two germline ends. From germline, CDR1 is SGHTA and CDR2 FQGTGA.

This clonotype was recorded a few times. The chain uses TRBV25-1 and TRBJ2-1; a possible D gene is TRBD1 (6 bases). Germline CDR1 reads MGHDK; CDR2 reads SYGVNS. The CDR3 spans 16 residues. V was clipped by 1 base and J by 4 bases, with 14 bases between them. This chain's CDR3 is CASSELDRGGYNEQFF. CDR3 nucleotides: TGTGCCAGCAGTGAATTAGACAGAGGGGGATACAATGAGCAGTTCTTC.

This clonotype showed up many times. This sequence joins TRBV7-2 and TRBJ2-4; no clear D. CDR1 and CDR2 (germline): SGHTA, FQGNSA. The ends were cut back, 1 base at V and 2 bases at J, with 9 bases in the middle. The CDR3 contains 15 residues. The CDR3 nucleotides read TGTGCCAGCAGCTTAGAGGGCAGGTCCAAAAACATTCAGTACTTC. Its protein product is CASSLEGRSKNIQYF.

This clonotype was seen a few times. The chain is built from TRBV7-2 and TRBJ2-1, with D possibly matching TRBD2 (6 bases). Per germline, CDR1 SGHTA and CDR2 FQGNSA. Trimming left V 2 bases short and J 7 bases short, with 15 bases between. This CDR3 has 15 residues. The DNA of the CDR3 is TGTGCCAGCAGCTTACCCCCGGGACTCCAAAATGAGCAGTTCTTC. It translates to CASSLPPGLQNEQFF.

This CDR3 reads CASSQSDRDTGELFF. CDR3 in DNA: TGTGCCAGTAGCCAGTCGGACAGGGACACCGGGGAGCTGTTTTTT. This rearrangement joins TRBV19 to TRBJ2-2, with 8 bases fitting TRBD1. This CDR3 is built from 15 residues. The germline V gene encodes CDR1 LNHDA and CDR2 SQIVND (reference sequence). With 6 bases clipped from V and 3 bases from J, the junction kept 6 bases outside the gene matches.